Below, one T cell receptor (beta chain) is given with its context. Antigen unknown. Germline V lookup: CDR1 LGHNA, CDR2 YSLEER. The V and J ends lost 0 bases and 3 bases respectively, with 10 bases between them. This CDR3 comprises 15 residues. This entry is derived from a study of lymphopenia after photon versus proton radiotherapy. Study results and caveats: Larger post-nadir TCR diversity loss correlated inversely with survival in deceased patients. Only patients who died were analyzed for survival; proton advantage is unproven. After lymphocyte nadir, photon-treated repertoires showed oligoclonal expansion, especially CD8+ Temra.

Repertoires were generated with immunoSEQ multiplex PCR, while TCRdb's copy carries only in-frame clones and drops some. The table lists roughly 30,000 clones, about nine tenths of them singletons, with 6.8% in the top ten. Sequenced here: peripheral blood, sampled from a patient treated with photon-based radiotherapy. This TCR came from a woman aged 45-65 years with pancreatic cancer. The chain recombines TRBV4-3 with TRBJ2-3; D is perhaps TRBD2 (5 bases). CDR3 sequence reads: CASSQDQTGTDTQYF. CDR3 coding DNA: TGCGCCAGCAGCCAAGATCAGACGGGAACAGATACGCAGTATTTT.